Listed below are T cell receptor beta chains from one sample, sequenced in a study of cytomegalovirus exposure and HLA in healthy donors. Libraries were prepared by immunoSEQ multiplex PCR; TCRdb keeps only in-frame clonotypes and omits some of them. This sample has under 250,000 clones, with almost 80% found just once. Sequenced input: PBMCs. The receptor source for this set is a male donor in good health and CMV-seronegative. Each CDR3 is given with its conserved first and last residue. D genes are given only for firm matches. Some rows have no size entry. The others give once, few or many, or a class for an expanded clone.

J | D | size | V | DNA | CDR3
TRBJ2-3 | TRBD2 | NA | TRBV25-1 | TGTGCCAGCAGTGAGCACGGGAGGCGCACAGATACGCAGTATTTT | CASSEHGRRTDTQYF
TRBJ2-2 | NA | NA | TRBV5-1 | TGCGCCAGCAGCTACTACAGGGACACCGGGGAGCTGTTTTTT | CASSYYRDTGELFF
TRBJ2-3 | TRBD1 | NA | TRBV29-1 | TGCAGCGTCCTACAGGGGAGCACAGATACGCAGTATTTT | CSVLQGSTDTQYF
TRBJ2-7 | NA | NA | TRBV11-3 | TGTGCCAGCAGCTTCTCTCCGGGAGCCGAGCAGTACTTC | CASSFSPGAEQYF
TRBJ2-2 | NA | NA | TRBV2 | TGTGCCAGCAGCCCCGGCAGGGTTAGTACCGGGGAGCTGTTTTTT | CASSPGRVSTGELFF
TRBJ2-1 | TRBD2 | NA | TRBV19 | TGTGCCAGTAGTAACCTCAAAACTAGCGGGAGCTGGAATGAGCAGTTCTTC | CASSNLKTSGSWNEQFF
TRBJ2-7 | TRBD1 | NA | TRBV13 | TGTGCCAGCAGCTTAAGGACAGGGATGACCTACGAGCAGTACTTC | CASSLRTGMTYEQYF
TRBJ2-5 | NA | NA | TRBV7-2 | TGTGCCAGCAGCTTAGTGCGGGACAGCCCCCCTAGGGTGCAGTACTTC | CASSLVRDSPPRVQYF
TRBJ2-5 | TRBD2 | NA | TRBV27 | TGTGCCAGCAGTCCCTCCGGACTAGCGGGAGTTAAGGAGACCCAGTACTTC | CASSPSGLAGVKETQYF
TRBJ2-6 | NA | few | TRBV15 | TGTGCCACCAGCAGAGATCGGGGGGCCAACGTCCTGACTTTC | CATSRDRGANVLTF
TRBJ1-5 | NA | NA | TRBV6-5 | TGTGCCAGCAGTACAACAGTTAGCAATCAGCCCCAGCATTTT | CASSTTVSNQPQHF
TRBJ1-1 | TRBD1 | NA | TRBV11-3 | TGTGCCAGCAGCTTAGATGGACAGGGCGGCACTGAAGCTTTCTTT | CASSLDGQGGTEAFF
TRBJ1-2 | TRBD1 | NA | TRBV5-1 | TGCGCCAGCAGCCGGACAGGGGATGGCTATGGCTACACCTTC | CASSRTGDGYGYTF
TRBJ1-1 | TRBD1 | NA | TRBV11-2 | TGTGCCAGCAGCTTAGATGTCAGGACAGGGTTTAACACTGAAGCTTTCTTT | CASSLDVRTGFNTEAFF
TRBJ2-1 | NA | NA | TRBV18 | TGTGCCAGCTCACCAAAGGACCCACAGGATGAGCAGTTCTTC | CASSPKDPQDEQFF
TRBJ1-3 | NA | NA | TRBV5-8 | TGTGCCAGCAGCTTAGTAGTTAACACCATATATTTT | CASSLVVNTIYF
TRBJ1-2 | TRBD1 | NA | TRBV6-6 | TGTGCCAGCAGGGTTCCGGGACAGAACTATGGCTACACCTTC | CASRVPGQNYGYTF
TRBJ2-1 | TRBD2 | NA | TRBV18 | TGTGCCAGCTCACCACCGCCGGGACTAGCGGGGCGAGGGGGGCAGTTCTTC | CASSPPPGLAGRGGQFF
TRBJ2-1 | NA | few | TRBV5-5 | TGTGCCAGCAGCTTGATGGGATCGGGGTCCTACAATGAGCAGTTCTTC | CASSLMGSGSYNEQFF
TRBJ2-7 | TRBD2 | NA | TRBV7-3 | TGTGCCAGCAGCTCGGGACTAGCGCCTACCTACGAGCAGTACTTC | CASSSGLAPTYEQYF
TRBJ2-5 | NA | NA | TRBV9 | TGTGCCAGCAGCGTAGGGATCGGGGGAGCCCCAAGTTTGGAGACCCAGTACTTC | CASSVGIGGAPSLETQYF
TRBJ2-1 | NA | NA | TRBV4-1 | TGCGCCAGCAGCCAGGGACACTCCTACAATGAGCAGTTCTTC | CASSQGHSYNEQFF
TRBJ2-3 | NA | NA | TRBV6-5 | TGTGCCAGCAGCCACAGGGGCTCTAGCGCAGATACGCAGTATTTT | CASSHRGSSADTQYF
TRBJ1-1 | NA | NA | TRBV28 | TGTGCCAGCAGGCTCTGGGAGAACACCCTGAACACTGAAGCTTTCTTT | CASRLWENTLNTEAFF
TRBJ2-7 | TRBD2 | NA | TRBV30 | TGTGCCTGGAGTCCGTTAGCGGGAGCACATTACGAGCAGTACTTC | CAWSPLAGAHYEQYF
TRBJ2-7 | NA | NA | TRBV5-8 | TGTGCCAGCAGCTTGGTCCCATCCTACGAGCAGTACTTC | CASSLVPSYEQYF
TRBJ2-1 | TRBD2 | NA | TRBV27 | TGTGCCAGCACTAAGGCGGGGACTAGCGGGAGGAGCTCCTACAATGAGCAGTTCTTC | CASTKAGTSGRSSYNEQFF
TRBJ2-7 | TRBD2 | NA | TRBV7-6 | TGTGCCAGCAGCTTACAGTCGGGACTAGCCGTCTTCGAGCAGTACTTC | CASSLQSGLAVFEQYF
TRBJ1-1 | NA | NA | TRBV19 | TGTGCCAGTAGTATGTCCCACATTGGGAACACTGAAGCTTTCTTT | CASSMSHIGNTEAFF
TRBJ2-7 | TRBD1 | once | TRBV14 | TGTGCCAGCAGCCAAGTCCCTCTGGGGGACAGGGCAATCTACGAGCAGTACTTC | CASSQVPLGDRAIYEQYF
TRBJ2-1 | NA | NA | TRBV19 | TGTGCCAGTAGTTTACAGGGACGGGGAAATGAGCAGTTCTTC | CASSLQGRGNEQFF
TRBJ2-5 | NA | once | TRBV7-6 | TGTGCCAGCAGCTCCGGAGGCGGGGAGCAGTACTTC | CASSSGGGEQYF
TRBJ1-1 | TRBD1 | NA | TRBV10-1 | TGCGCCAGCAGTGAGTCAACAGGGGTGAACACTGAAGCTTTCTTT | CASSESTGVNTEAFF
TRBJ2-2 | NA | NA | TRBV19 | TGTGCCAGTAGTATAGGGCAGGGTAACACCGGGGAGCTGTTTTTT | CASSIGQGNTGELFF
TRBJ2-7 | NA | few | TRBV4-1 | TGCGCCAGCAGCCAAGAGGGGGCCAGGGTTGCCGAGCAGTACTTC | CASSQEGARVAEQYF
TRBJ2-2 | TRBD1 | NA | TRBV7-9 | TGTGCCAGCAACGACAGGGGAACCGGGGAGCTGTTTTTT | CASNDRGTGELFF